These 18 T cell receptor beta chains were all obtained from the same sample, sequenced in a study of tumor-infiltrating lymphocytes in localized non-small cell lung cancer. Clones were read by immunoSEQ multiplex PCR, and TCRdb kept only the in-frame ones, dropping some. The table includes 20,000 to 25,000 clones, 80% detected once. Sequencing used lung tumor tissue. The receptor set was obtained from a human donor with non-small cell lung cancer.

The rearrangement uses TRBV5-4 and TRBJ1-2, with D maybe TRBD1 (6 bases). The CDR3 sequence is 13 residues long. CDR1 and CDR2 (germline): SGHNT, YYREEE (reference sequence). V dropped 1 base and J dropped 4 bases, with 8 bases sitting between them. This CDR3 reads CASSLKQGYGYTF. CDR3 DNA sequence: TGTGCCAGCAGCTTGAAACAGGGCTATGGCTACACCTTC.

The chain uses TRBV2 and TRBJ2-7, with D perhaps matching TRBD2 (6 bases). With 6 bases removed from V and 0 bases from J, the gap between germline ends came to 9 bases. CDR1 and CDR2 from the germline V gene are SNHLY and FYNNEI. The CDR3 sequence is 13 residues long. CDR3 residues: CASRRDGSYEQYF. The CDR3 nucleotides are TGTGCCAGCAGGCGGGACGGCTCCTACGAGCAGTACTTC.

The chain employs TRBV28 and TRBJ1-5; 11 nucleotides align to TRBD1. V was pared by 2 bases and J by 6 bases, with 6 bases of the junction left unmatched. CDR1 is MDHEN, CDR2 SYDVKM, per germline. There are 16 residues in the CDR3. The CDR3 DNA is TGTGCCAGCAGTTTAAGGGGGACAGGGGGAGGTCAGCCCCAGCATTTT. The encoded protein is CASSLRGTGGGQPQHF.

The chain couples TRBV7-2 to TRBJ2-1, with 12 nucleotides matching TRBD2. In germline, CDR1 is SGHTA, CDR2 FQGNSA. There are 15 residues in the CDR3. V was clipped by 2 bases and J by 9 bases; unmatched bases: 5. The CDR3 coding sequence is TGTGCCAGCAGCTTAAGACTAGCGGGAGTTTTTGAGCAGTTCTTC. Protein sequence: CASSLRLAGVFEQFF.

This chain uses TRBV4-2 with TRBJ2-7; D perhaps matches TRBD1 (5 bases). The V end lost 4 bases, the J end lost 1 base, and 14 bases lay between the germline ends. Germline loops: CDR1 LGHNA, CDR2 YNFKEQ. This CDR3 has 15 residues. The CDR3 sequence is CASSPRSGLSYEQYF. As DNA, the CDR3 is TGTGCCAGCAGCCCCCGATCAGGGCTTTCCTACGAGCAGTACTTC.

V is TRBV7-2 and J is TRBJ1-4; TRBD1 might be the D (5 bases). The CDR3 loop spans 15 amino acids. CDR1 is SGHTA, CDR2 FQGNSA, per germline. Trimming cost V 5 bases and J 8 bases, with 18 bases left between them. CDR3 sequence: CASSVWGGVEEKLFF. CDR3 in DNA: TGTGCCAGCAGCGTCTGGGGGGGAGTGGAAGAAAAACTGTTTTTT.

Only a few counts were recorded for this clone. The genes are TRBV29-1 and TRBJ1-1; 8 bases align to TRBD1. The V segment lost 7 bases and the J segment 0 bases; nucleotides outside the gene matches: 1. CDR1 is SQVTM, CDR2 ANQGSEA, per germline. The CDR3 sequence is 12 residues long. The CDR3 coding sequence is TGCAGCGGCAGGGGGCTGAACACTGAAGCTTTCTTT. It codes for CSGRGLNTEAFF. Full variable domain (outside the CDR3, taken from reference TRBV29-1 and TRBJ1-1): SAVISQKPSRDICQRGTSLTIQCQVDSQVTMMFWYRQQPGQSLTLIATANQGSEATYESGFVIDKFPISRPNLTFSTLTVSNMSPEDSSIYLCSGRGLNTEAFFGQGTRLTVV.

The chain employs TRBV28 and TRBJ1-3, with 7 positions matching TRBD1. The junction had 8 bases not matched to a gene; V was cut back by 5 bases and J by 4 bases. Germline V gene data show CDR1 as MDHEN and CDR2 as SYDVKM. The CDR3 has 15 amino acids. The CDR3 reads CASSRPTGVGNTIYF. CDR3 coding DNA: TGTGCCAGCAGTCGTCCAACAGGGGTAGGAAACACCATATATTTT.

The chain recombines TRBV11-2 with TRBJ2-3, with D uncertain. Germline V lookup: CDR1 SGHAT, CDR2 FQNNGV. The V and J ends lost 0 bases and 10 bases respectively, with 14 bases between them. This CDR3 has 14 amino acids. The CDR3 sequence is CASSLDRLLWAQYF. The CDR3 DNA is TGTGCCAGCAGCTTAGACCGCCTATTGTGGGCGCAGTATTTT.

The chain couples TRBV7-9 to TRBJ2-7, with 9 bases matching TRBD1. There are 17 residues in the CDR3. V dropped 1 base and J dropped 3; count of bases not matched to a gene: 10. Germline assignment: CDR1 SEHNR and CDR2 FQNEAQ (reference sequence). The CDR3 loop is CASSLDRVGQGIYEQYF. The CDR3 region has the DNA TGTGCCAGCAGCTTAGATCGGGTCGGACAGGGGATCTACGAGCAGTACTTC.

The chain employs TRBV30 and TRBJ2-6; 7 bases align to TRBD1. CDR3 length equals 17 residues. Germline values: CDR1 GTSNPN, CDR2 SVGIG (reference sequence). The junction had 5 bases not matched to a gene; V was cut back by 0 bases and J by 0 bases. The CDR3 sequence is CAWSVQGSSSGANVLTF. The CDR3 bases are TGTGCCTGGAGTGTACAGGGGAGCAGCTCTGGGGCCAACGTCCTGACTTTC.

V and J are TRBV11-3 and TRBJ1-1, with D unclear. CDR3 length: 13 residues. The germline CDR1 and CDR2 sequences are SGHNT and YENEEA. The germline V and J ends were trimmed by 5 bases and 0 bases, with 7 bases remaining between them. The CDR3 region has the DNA TGTGCCAGCAGCCTTCACTTGAACACTGAAGCTTTCTTT. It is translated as CASSLHLNTEAFF.

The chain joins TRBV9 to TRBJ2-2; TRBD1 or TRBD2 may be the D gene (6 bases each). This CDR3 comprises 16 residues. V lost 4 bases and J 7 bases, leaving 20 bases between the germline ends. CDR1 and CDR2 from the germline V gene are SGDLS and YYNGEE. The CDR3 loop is CASSPQGGGVVGELFF. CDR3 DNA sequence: TGTGCCAGCAGCCCTCAAGGAGGGGGAGTGGTCGGGGAGCTGTTTTTT.

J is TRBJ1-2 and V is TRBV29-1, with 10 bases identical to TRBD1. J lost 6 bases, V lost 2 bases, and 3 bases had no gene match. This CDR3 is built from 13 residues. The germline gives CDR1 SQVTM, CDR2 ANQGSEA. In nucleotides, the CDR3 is TGCAGCGTTGAACTGGGACAGGGGAATGGCTACACCTTC. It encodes CSVELGQGNGYTF.

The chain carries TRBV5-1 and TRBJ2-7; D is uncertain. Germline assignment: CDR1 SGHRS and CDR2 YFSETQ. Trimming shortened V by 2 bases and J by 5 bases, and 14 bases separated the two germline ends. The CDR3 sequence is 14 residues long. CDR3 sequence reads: CASSLDLEAHEQYF. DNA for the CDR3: TGCGCCAGCAGCTTAGATTTAGAAGCCCACGAGCAGTACTTC.

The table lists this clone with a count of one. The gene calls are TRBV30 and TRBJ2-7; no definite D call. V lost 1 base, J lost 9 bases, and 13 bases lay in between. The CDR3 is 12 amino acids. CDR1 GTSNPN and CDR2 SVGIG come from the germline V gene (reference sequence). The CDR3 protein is CAWSESDGVQYF. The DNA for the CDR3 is TGTGCCTGGAGTGAGTCGGATGGGGTGCAGTACTTC. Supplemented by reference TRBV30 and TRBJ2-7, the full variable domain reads SQTIHQWPATLVQPVGSPLSLECTVEGTSNPNLYWYRQAAGRGLQLLFYSVGIGQISSEVPQNLSASRPQDRQFILSSKKLLLSDSGFYLCAWSESDGVQYFGPGTRLTVT.

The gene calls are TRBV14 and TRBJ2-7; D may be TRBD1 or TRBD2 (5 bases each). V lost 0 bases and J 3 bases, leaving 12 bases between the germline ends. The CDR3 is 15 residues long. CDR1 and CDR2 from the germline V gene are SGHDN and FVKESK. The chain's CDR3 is CASSQDRGGNYEQYF. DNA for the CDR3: TGTGCCAGCAGCCAAGATCGGGGCGGAAACTACGAGCAGTACTTC.

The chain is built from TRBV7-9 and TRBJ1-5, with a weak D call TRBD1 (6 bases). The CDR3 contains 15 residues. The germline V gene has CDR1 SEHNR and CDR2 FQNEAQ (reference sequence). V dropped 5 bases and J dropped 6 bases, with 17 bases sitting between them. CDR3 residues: CASSPQGQVGQPQHF. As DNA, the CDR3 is TGTGCCAGCAGCCCTCAGGGGCAGGTCGGTCAGCCCCAGCATTTT.